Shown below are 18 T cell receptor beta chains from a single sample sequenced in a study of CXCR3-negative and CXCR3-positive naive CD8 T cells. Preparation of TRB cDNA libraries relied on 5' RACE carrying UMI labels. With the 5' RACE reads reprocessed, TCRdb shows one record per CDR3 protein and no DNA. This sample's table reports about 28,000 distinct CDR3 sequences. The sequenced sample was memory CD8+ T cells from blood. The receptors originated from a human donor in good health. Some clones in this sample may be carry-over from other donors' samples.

CDR3 in amino acids: CASSLVERGHGDTQYF. V gene TRBV7-9 combines with J gene TRBJ2-3; TCRdb calls TRBD1, which cannot be checked without DNA. The CDR3 runs to 16 residues. CDR1 is SEHNR and CDR2 is FQNEAQ in the germline V gene (reference sequence).

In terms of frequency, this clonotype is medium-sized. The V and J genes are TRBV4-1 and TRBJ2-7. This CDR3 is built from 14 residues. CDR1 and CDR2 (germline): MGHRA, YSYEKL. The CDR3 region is CASSQDTSSYEQYF.

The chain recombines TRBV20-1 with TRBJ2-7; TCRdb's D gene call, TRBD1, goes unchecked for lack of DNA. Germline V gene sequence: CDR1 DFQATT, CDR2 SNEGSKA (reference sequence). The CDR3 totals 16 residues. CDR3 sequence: CSAGGNRDRVPYEQYF.

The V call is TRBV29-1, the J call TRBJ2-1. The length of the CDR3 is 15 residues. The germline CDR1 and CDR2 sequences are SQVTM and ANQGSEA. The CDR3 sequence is CSVEATILSYNEQFF.

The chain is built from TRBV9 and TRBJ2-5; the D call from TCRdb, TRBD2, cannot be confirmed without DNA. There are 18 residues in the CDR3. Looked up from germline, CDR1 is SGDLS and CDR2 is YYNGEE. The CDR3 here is CASSPLGFAGGPGETQYF.

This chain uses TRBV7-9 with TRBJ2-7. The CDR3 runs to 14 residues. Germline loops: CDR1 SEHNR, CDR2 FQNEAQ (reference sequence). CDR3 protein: CASSSPRASHEQYF.

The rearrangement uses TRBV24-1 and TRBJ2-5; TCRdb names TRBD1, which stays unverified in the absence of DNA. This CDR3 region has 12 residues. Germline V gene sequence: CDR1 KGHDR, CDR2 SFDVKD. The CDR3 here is CATSGDGGTQYF.

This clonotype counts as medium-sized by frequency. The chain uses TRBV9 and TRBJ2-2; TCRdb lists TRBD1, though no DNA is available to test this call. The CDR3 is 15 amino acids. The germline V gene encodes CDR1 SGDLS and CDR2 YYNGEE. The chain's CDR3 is CASSVSGTQTGELFF.

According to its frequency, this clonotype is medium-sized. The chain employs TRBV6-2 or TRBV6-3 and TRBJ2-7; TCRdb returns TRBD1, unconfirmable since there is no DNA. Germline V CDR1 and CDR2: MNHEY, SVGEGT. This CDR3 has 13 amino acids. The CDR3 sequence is CASRDRAGYEQYF.

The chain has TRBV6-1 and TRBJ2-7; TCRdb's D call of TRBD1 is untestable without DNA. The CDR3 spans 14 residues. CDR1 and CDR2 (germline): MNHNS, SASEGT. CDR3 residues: CASSGTGIIYEQYF.

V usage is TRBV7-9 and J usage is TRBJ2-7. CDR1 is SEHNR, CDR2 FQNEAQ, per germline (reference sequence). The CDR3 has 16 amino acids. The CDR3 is CASSLAIGQESYEQYF.

CDR3 residues: CASSLGVSHNSPLHF. The chain recombines TRBV7-3 with TRBJ1-6. This CDR3 contains 15 residues. CDR1 and CDR2 from the germline V gene are SGHTA and FQGTGA.

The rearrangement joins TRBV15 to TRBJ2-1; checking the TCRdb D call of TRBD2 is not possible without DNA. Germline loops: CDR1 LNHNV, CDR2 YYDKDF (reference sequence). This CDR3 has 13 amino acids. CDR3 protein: CATSSGLAGQQFF.

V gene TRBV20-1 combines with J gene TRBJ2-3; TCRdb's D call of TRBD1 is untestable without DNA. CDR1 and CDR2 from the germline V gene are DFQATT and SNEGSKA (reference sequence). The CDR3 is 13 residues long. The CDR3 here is CSAGNGGADTQYF.

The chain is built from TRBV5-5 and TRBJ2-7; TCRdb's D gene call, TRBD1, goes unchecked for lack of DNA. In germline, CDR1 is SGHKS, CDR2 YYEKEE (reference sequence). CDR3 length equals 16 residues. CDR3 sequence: CASSTAGTGSTYEQYF.

The CDR3 protein is CARSLQGAIMVYEQYF. The V call is TRBV5-6, the J call TRBJ2-7; TCRdb's D call, TRBD1, is unchecked because there is no DNA. This CDR3 has 16 residues. Germline assignment: CDR1 SGHDT and CDR2 YYEEEE.

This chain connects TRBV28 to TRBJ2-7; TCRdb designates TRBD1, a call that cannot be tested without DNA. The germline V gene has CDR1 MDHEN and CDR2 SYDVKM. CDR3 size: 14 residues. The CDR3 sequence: CASSFGQGSYEQYF.

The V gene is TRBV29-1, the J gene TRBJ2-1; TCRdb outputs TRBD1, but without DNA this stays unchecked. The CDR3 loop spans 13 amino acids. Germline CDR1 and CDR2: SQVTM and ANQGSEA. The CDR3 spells CSVDEGAGNEQFF.